The clone carrying this T cell receptor (beta chain) was recorded at least ten times. Antigen unknown. Germline CDR1 reads SGHKS; CDR2 reads YYEKEE (reference sequence). V lost 0 bases and J lost 5, with 13 bases in between. The CDR3 has 15 residues. The data derive from a study of T-cell memory formation after mild COVID-19. The overall study: The TCR clusters were mostly specific to one donor.

Findings of the study overall: The study found contracting CD4+ clones mainly in CM and EM and contracting CD8+ clones in EMRA.

TCRdb recomputed calls from the 5' RACE reads with MiXCR, one row per CDR3 protein. Here the sample spans fewer than 15,000 distinct CDR3 sequences, around 11% being singletons. This clonotype was sampled from an adult woman who had mild COVID-19 (a few samples of this study predate the infection). Cell type and time point are not known. Material: PBMCs or a T cell subset sorted from them (not recorded which). V is TRBV5-5 and J is TRBJ2-3, with a possible D match to TRBD1 (5 bases). CDR3 protein: CASSLARAYGDTQYF. The CDR3, as DNA: TGTGCCAGCAGCTTGGCCAGGGCATATGGAGATACGCAGTATTTT.